Listed below are T cell receptor beta chains from one sample, sequenced in a study of shared clonotypes between healthy human individuals. Only in-frame clones appear in the TCRdb table, and some are missing; sequencing was by immunoSEQ multiplex PCR. The table shows around 1.6 million clones, with about 98% occurring only once. The sample was naive CD4+ T cells sorted from blood. The source is a man younger than 45 in good health. Both conserved end residues are part of each CDR3. A D gene is named only where the DNA matches it firmly. Only part of the rows carry a size: once, few, many, or a class if the clone is expanded.

v_gene,abundance,j_gene,d_gene,CDR3nt,CDR3aa
TRBV5-1,-,TRBJ2-7,-,TGCGCCAGCAGCCGGAGCGAGGGCGAGCAGTACTTC,CASSRSEGEQYF
TRBV6-5,once,TRBJ2-2,-,TGTGCCAGCAGTTACCAGGGGTCCGGGGAGCTGTTTTTT,CASSYQGSGELFF
TRBV11-3,-,TRBJ2-3,-,TGTGCCAGCAGCTTGGGGGTGGGACAAATTAGCACAGATACGCAGTATTTT,CASSLGVGQISTDTQYF
TRBV27,-,TRBJ2-1,TRBD1,TGTGCCAGCAGTTCAACCCGAGACAGGGGGCGATACAATGAGCAGTTCTTC,CASSSTRDRGRYNEQFF
TRBV5-1,once,TRBJ2-2,TRBD2,TGCGCCAGCAGCCCCGGATCTGGGACTAGCACCGGGGAGCTGTTTTTT,CASSPGSGTSTGELFF
TRBV5-4,once,TRBJ2-7,TRBD1,TGTGCCAGCAGCCTTAGACAGGGGGACTACGAGCAGTACTTC,CASSLRQGDYEQYF
TRBV2,-,TRBJ2-2,TRBD2,TGTGCCAGCAGTGAATGGGGCGGGAGAGGTACGGAGCTGTTTTTT,CASSEWGGRGTELFF
TRBV6-1,once,TRBJ2-7,TRBD2,TGTGCCAGCAGTGCATTAGCGGGGAGCTCCTACGAGCAGTACTTC,CASSALAGSSYEQYF
TRBV5-1,-,TRBJ2-2,-,TGCGCCAGCAGCTTGGCCCTGGGTGCAGGGAGTACCGGGGAGCTGTTTTTT,CASSLALGAGSTGELFF
TRBV2,-,TRBJ1-5,-,TGTGCCAGCAGTGGACGGTCGGGACAGCCCCAGCATTTT,CASSGRSGQPQHF
TRBV19,-,TRBJ2-7,-,TGTGCCAGTAGTAGGAGCTCCTACGAGCAGTACTTC,CASSRSSYEQYF
TRBV2,-,TRBJ2-1,TRBD2,TGTGCCAGTAGTCCCAGGGAACGACTAGCGGGAATTTACAATGAGCAGTTCTTC,CASSPRERLAGIYNEQFF
TRBV10-1,-,TRBJ1-5,-,TGCGCCAGCAGTGAGTCGAATCAGCCCCAGCATTTT,CASSESNQPQHF
TRBV18,-,TRBJ1-1,-,TGTGCCAGCTCACCATTGGGTGGGGCAGCAGAAGCTTTCTTT,CASSPLGGAAEAFF
TRBV28,-,TRBJ1-1,-,TGTGCCAGCAGTCCCGGCATTATGAACACTGAAGCTTTCTTT,CASSPGIMNTEAFF
TRBV6-6,once,TRBJ1-2,-,TGTGCCAGCAAGCAGTTGACAGGTGGTGGCTACACCTTC,CASKQLTGGGYTF
TRBV7-9,once,TRBJ1-2,-,TGTGCCAGCCTGGACCGCGCTAACTATGGCTACACCTTC,CASLDRANYGYTF
TRBV7-8,-,TRBJ2-3,TRBD2,TGTGCCAGCAGCTTTCGGTCGGTCGGGACTAGCGGGAGGGCCGGCACAGATACGCAGTATTTT,CASSFRSVGTSGRAGTDTQYF
TRBV7-9,-,TRBJ2-7,TRBD1,TGCGCCAGCAGCCAGGCGACCGGGACAGGGACGCGGGACGAGCAGTACTTC,CASSQATGTGTRDEQYF
TRBV18,-,TRBJ2-1,TRBD2,TGTGCCAGCTCAGGGGCCGGCGGGAGGAGAGATGAGCAGTTCTTC,CASSGAGGRRDEQFF
TRBV25-1,once,TRBJ1-1,-,TGTGCCAGCAGTTCGAATGCGGCAGCGACTGAAGCTTTCTTT,CASSSNAAATEAFF
TRBV27,-,TRBJ1-2,-,TGTGCCAGCAGTTCGTCCCCAGGGGTCTCAAACTATGGCTACACCTTC,CASSSSPGVSNYGYTF
TRBV30,once,TRBJ2-2,TRBD2,TGTGCCTGGAAAATAGCGGGAGTTGGCGGGGAGCTGTTTTTT,CAWKIAGVGGELFF
TRBV11-3,-,TRBJ2-1,-,TGTGCCAGCAGCTTAGATCAGTACAATGAGCAGTTCTTC,CASSLDQYNEQFF
TRBV4-1,-,TRBJ2-3,TRBD2,TGCGCCACCGCTAGCGGTAGCACAGATACGCAGTATTTT,CATASGSTDTQYF
TRBV4-1,-,TRBJ2-5,TRBD2,TGCGCCAGCCGGTGGACTAGCGGGAGGGCCGGTATCTTGGAGACCCAGTACTTC,CASRWTSGRAGILETQYF
TRBV5-8,-,TRBJ2-1,TRBD2,TGTGCCAGCAGCTTGGGCGCGGGGGGCGCCTACAATGAGCAGTTCTTC,CASSLGAGGAYNEQFF
TRBV28,-,TRBJ2-5,TRBD1,TGTGCCAGCAGTCCCCCGTCAGACAGGGGACGGCGAGAGACCCAGTACTTC,CASSPPSDRGRRETQYF
TRBV11-2,-,TRBJ2-1,-,TGTGCCAGCAGCTTGAACGGAGACAATGAGCAGTTCTTC,CASSLNGDNEQFF
TRBV28,-,TRBJ2-2,-,TGTGCCAGCAGGTCTGGAGCGGAGCTGTTTTTT,CASRSGAELFF
TRBV6-1,-,TRBJ2-7,-,TGTGCCAGCACTCGGGACACCTACTACGAGCAGTACTTC,CASTRDTYYEQYF
TRBV19,-,TRBJ2-7,TRBD2,TGTGCCAGTAGTCCATACCCGGCGGGTAGCGGGCCTAGGGAGCAGTACTTC,CASSPYPAGSGPREQYF
TRBV5-1,-,TRBJ2-7,TRBD2,TGCGCCAGCAGCTTGGCCCTAGCGGGAGATGGTTCCTACGAGCAGTACTTC,CASSLALAGDGSYEQYF
TRBV2,once,TRBJ2-7,TRBD1,TGTGCCAGCAGCTCCGGGACAGAGGTCTACGAGCAGTACTTC,CASSSGTEVYEQYF
TRBV6-5,-,TRBJ1-4,-,TGTGCCAGCAAAGCCCTTATGACTAATGAAAAACTGTTTTTT,CASKALMTNEKLFF
TRBV19,-,TRBJ2-1,TRBD1,TGTGCCAGTAGGTGGAGGACAGGGTACAATGAGCAGTTCTTC,CASRWRTGYNEQFF
TRBV5-8,-,TRBJ2-1,TRBD2,TGTGCCAGCAGCTTCTCCGGGACTAGCGGGAGCTCCTACAATGAGCAGTTCTTC,CASSFSGTSGSSYNEQFF
TRBV6-6,-,TRBJ1-2,-,TGTGCCAGCAGTTATGTAATTGGGAGAGCACCTGGCTACACCTTC,CASSYVIGRAPGYTF
TRBV5-4,-,TRBJ2-5,-,TGTGCCAGCAATACGAGAGAAACCCAAGAGACCCAGTACTTC,CASNTRETQETQYF
TRBV4-3,-,TRBJ2-7,-,TGCGCCAGCAGCCAAGAGGGCAGGGGCTACGAGCAGTACTTC,CASSQEGRGYEQYF
TRBV16,-,TRBJ2-7,-,TGTGCCAGCAGCCGGCCAGGGCTGAACTCCTACGAGCAGTACTTC,CASSRPGLNSYEQYF
TRBV5-1,-,TRBJ1-4,-,TGCGCCAGCAGCCGGGGGGACTCTGAAAAACTGTTTTTT,CASSRGDSEKLFF
TRBV7-9,-,TRBJ1-1,TRBD1,TGTGCCAGCACCAAACGCCCGACAGGGGAGGACACTGAAGCTTTCTTT,CASTKRPTGEDTEAFF
TRBV5-1,-,TRBJ2-3,TRBD2,TGCGCCAGCAGCTTGGTTCGTAGCCTAGCGGCAACTAACACAGATACGCAGTATTTT,CASSLVRSLAATNTDTQYF
TRBV21-1,-,TRBJ2-7,-,TGTGCCAGCAGCAAAGCACCCGACAGGGGGTGGCCTCTGCACGAGCAGTACTTC,CASSKAPDRGWPLHEQYF
TRBV19,-,TRBJ2-1,TRBD2,TGTGCCAGTAGCTCCAGCCCAGCTAGCGGGAACAATGAGCAGTTCTTC,CASSSSPASGNNEQFF
TRBV7-8,-,TRBJ2-1,-,TGTGCCAGCTACTGGGGTGGGAGTGATGATGAGCAGTTCTTC,CASYWGGSDDEQFF
TRBV7-9,-,TRBJ2-5,-,TGTGCCAGCAGCTCTACCCAAGTGGCTGAAGAGACCCAGTACTTC,CASSSTQVAEETQYF
TRBV2,once,TRBJ2-1,-,TGTGCCACCCAGTCCCAGGGGTTTTACAATGAGCAGTTCTTC,CATQSQGFYNEQFF
TRBV28,-,TRBJ1-1,-,TGTGCCAGCAGTTTGGGGCCGAAAGAAGCTTTCTTT,CASSLGPKEAFF
TRBV7-2,-,TRBJ1-2,TRBD1,TGTGCCAGCAGCCCCGGGACAGGTTCTTATTCTTATGGCTACACCTTC,CASSPGTGSYSYGYTF
TRBV30,once,TRBJ1-1,-,TGTGCCTGGAGGGGACTAGGGATGGACACTGAAGCTTTCTTT,CAWRGLGMDTEAFF
TRBV9,-,TRBJ1-2,-,TGTGCCAGCAGCGTAGCGGCAGGGCGAGGAGGTAGCTACACCTTC,CASSVAAGRGGSYTF
TRBV6-5,-,TRBJ1-5,-,TGTGCCAGCAGTTACCGGGCCACAAATCAGCCCCAGCATTTT,CASSYRATNQPQHF
TRBV6-1,-,TRBJ2-7,-,TGTGCCAGCAGTGTAACCGGTTACAGGGAGCAGTACTTC,CASSVTGYREQYF
TRBV10-3,-,TRBJ2-5,-,TGTGCCATCGGTGAGGTAGCGGCAGGGGGGTACCAAGAGACCCAGTACTTC,CAIGEVAAGGYQETQYF
TRBV5-1,-,TRBJ2-1,-,TGCGCCAGCAGCATGGGAGCCTCCTACAATGAGCAGTTCTTC,CASSMGASYNEQFF
TRBV5-1,-,TRBJ2-1,TRBD1,TGCGCCAGCAGCTTCTTCGGTAGGGGGCAACACAATGAGCAGTTCTTC,CASSFFGRGQHNEQFF
TRBV20-1,-,TRBJ2-7,TRBD1,TGCAGTGCCGGACAGGGATTGGAGCAGTACTTC,CSAGQGLEQYF